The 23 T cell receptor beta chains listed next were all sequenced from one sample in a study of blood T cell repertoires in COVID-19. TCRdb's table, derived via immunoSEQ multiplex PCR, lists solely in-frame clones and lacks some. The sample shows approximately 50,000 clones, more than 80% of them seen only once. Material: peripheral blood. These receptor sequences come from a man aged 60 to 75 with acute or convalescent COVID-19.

CDR3 nucleotides: TGTGCCAGCAGTTTATACCGGGACAGGGAAGGCTACACCTTC. It is translated as CASSLYRDREGYTF. J is TRBJ1-2 and V is TRBV28; 9 bases are shared with TRBD1. The V gene's germline CDR1 is MDHEN and CDR2 SYDVKM. V was pared by 1 base and J by 8 bases, with 5 bases of the junction left unmatched. The CDR3 is 14 amino acids.

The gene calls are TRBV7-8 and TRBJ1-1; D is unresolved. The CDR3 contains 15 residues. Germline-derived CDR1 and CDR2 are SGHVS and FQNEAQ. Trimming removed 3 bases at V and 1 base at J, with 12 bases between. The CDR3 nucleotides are TGTGCCAGCAGCTTGGGCAGGCCAAGGAACACTGAAGCTTTCTTT. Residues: CASSLGRPRNTEAFF.

The CDR3 loop reads CASSSTVYNEQFF. DNA of the CDR3: TGTGCCAGCAGCTCGACAGTCTACAATGAGCAGTTCTTC. The chain joins TRBV7-2 to TRBJ2-1; weak D call: TRBD1 (5 bases). The CDR3 spans 13 residues. Trimming cost V 4 bases and J 3 bases, with 7 bases left between them. Per the germline V gene, CDR1 is SGHTA and CDR2 is FQGNSA.

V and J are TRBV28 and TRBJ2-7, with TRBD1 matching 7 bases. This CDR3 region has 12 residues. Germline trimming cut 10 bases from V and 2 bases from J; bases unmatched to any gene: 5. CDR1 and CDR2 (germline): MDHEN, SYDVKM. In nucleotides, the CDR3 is TGTGCCACCCGGGACAGTCCCTACGAGCAGTACTTC. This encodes CATRDSPYEQYF.

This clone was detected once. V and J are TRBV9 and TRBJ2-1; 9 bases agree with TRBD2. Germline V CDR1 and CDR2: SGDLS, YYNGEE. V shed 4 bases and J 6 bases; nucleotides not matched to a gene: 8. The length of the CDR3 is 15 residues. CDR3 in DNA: TGTGCCAGCAGCTCCGGGACTAGCAGCGTCAATGAGCAGTTCTTC. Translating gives CASSSGTSSVNEQFF.

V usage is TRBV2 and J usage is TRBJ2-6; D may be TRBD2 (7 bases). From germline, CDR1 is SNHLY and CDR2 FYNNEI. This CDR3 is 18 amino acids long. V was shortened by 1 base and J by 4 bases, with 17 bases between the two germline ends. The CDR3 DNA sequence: TGTGCCAGCAGTGAAGGGGAGGGTACAGGGTCCGGGGCCAACGTCCTGACTTTC. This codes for CASSEGEGTGSGANVLTF.

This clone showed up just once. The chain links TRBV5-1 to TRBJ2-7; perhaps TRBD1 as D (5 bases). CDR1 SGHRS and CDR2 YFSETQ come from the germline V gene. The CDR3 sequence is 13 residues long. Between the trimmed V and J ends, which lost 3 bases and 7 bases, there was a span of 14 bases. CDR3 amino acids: CASSSTLGAEQYF. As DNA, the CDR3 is TGCGCCAGCAGCTCCACGTTAGGGGCAGAGCAGTACTTC.

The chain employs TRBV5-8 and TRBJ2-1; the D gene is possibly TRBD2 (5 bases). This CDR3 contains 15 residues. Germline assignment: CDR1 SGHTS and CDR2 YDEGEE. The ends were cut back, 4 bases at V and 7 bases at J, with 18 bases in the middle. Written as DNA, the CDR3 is TGTGCCAGCAGCAACCCCCGAGGACTCAGTAATGAGCAGTTCTTC. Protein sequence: CASSNPRGLSNEQFF. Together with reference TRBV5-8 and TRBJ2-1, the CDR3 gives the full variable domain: EAGVTQSPTHLIKTRGQQATLRCSPISGHTSVYWYQQALGLGLQFLLWYDEGEERNRGNFPPRFSGRQFPNYSSELNVNALELEDSALYLCASSNPRGLSNEQFFGPGTRLTVL.

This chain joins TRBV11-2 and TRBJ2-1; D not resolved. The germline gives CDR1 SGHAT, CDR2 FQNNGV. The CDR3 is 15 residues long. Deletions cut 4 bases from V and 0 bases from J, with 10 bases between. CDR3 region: CASSSTRSSYNEQFF. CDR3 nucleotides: TGTGCCAGCAGCTCCACGCGGAGCTCCTACAATGAGCAGTTCTTC.

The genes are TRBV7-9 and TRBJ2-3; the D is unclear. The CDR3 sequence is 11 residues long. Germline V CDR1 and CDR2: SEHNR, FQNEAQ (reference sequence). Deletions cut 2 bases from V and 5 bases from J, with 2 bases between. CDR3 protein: CASSLQDTQYF. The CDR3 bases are TGTGCCAGCAGCTTACAAGATACGCAGTATTTT.

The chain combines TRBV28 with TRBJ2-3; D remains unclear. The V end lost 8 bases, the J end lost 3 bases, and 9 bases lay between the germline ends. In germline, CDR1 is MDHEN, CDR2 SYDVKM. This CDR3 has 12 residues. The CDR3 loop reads CASRAFTDTQYF. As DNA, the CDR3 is TGTGCCAGCCGCGCTTTTACAGATACGCAGTATTTT.

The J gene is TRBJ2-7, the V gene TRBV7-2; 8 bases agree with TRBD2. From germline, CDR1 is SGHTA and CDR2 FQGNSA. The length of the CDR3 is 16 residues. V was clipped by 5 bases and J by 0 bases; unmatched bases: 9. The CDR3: CASSRRGGRSSYEQYF. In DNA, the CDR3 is TGTGCCAGCAGCCGCCGCGGGGGGCGGTCCTCCTACGAGCAGTACTTC.

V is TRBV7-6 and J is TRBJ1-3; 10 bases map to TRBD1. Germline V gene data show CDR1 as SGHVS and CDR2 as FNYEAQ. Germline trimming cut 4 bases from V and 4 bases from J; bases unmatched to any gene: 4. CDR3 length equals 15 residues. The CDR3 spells CASSSGTGVGNTIYF. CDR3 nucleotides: TGTGCCAGCAGCTCCGGGACAGGGGTAGGAAACACCATATATTTT.

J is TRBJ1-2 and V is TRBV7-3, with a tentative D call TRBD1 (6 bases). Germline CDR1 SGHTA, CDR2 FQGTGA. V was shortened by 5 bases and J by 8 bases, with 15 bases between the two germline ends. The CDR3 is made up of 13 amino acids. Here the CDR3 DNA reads TGTGCCAGCAGCACGTCACAGGGATTAGGCTACACCTTC. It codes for CASSTSQGLGYTF.

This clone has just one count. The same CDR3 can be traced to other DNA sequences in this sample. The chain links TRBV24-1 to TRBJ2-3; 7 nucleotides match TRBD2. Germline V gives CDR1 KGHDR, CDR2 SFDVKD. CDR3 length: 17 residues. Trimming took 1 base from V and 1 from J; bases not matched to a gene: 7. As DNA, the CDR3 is TGTGCCACCAGTGATTTTTGGAGGGAGGGAGGCACAGATACGCAGTATTTT. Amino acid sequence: CATSDFWREGGTDTQYF.

The CDR3 DNA is TGTGCCAGCAGTCCTACGCGACGCCGGGGCAATGAGCAGTTCTTC. This sequence encodes CASSPTRRRGNEQFF. The chain joins TRBV28 to TRBJ2-1, with D possibly being TRBD2 (5 bases). Germline V gene data show CDR1 as MDHEN and CDR2 as SYDVKM. This CDR3 has 15 amino acids. The V end lost 5 bases, the J end lost 6 bases, and 17 bases lay between the germline ends.

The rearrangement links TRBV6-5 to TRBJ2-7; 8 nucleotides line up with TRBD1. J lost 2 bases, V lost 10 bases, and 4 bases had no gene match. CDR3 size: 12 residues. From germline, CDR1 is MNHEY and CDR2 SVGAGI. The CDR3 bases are TGTGCCACCCTGGACAGGGCCTACGAGCAGTACTTC. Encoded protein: CATLDRAYEQYF.

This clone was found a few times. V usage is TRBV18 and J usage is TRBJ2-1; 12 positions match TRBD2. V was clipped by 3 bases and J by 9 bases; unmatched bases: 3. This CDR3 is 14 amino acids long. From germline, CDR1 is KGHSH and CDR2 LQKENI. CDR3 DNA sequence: TGTGCCAGCTCACCGACTAGCGGGAGCGGTGAGCAGTTCTTC. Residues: CASSPTSGSGEQFF. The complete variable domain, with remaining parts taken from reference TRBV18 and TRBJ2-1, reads NAGVMQNPRHLVRRRGQEARLRCSPMKGHSHVYWYRQLPEEGLKFMVYLQKENIIDESGMPKERFSAEFPKEGPSILRIQQVVRGDSAAYFCASSPTSGSGEQFFGPGTRLTVL.

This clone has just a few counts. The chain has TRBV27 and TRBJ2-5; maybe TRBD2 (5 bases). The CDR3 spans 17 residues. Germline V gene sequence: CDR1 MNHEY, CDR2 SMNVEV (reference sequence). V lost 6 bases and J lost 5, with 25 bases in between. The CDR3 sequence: CASSPSSGVIGLETQYF. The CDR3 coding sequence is TGTGCCAGCAGCCCGAGCAGCGGAGTGATCGGTTTGGAGACCCAGTACTTC.

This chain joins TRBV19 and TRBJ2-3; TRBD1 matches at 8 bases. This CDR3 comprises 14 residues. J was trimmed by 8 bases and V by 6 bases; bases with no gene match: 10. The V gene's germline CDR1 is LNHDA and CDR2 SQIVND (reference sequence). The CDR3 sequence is CASSNDRGAVTQYF. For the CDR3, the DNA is TGTGCCAGTAGCAACGACAGGGGAGCGGTTACGCAGTATTTT.

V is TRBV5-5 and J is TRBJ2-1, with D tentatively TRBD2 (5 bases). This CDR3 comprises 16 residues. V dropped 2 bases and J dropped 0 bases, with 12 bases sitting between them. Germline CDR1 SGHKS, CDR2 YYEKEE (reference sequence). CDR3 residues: CASSFRGRGSYNEQFF. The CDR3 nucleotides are TGTGCCAGCAGCTTCCGAGGGAGAGGCTCCTACAATGAGCAGTTCTTC. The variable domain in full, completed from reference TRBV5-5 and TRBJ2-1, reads DAGVTQSPTHLIKTRGQQVTLRCSPISGHKSVSWYQQVLGQGPQFIFQYYEKEERGRGNFPDRFSARQFPNYSSELNVNALLLGDSALYLCASSFRGRGSYNEQFFGPGTRLTVL.

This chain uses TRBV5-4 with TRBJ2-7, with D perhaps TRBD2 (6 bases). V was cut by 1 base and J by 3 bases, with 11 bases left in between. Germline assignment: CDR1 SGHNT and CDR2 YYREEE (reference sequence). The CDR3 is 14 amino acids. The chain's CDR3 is CASSLPGEVYEQYF. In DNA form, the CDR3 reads TGTGCCAGCAGCTTGCCGGGAGAGGTCTACGAGCAGTACTTC.

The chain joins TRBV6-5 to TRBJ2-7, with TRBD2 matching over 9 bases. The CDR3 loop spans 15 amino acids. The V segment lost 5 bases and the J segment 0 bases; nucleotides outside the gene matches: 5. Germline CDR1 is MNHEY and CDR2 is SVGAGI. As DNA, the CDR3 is TGTGCCAGCAGTCGTAGCGGGGGAGCCTCCTACGAGCAGTACTTC. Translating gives CASSRSGGASYEQYF.